The 8 T cell receptor beta chains below come from one sample, sequenced in a study of neurological immune-mediated disorders. TCRdb recomputed calls from the 5' RACE reads with MiXCR, one row per CDR3 protein. The sample records 85,000 to 100,000 distinct CDR3 sequences, around 3.3% being singletons. The sequenced material came from PBMCs. Source of these receptors: a woman aged 18 to 35 with multiple sclerosis.

This clonotype has ten or more counts. This sequence joins TRBV14 and TRBJ1-2; D is unresolved. Trimming stripped 3 bases from V and 6 bases from J, with 11 bases between. There are 13 residues in the CDR3. The germline CDR1 and CDR2 sequences are SGHDN and FVKESK. The CDR3 reads CASSQGGSDGYTF. The CDR3 DNA is TGTGCCAGCAGCCAGGGAGGGTCGGATGGCTACACCTTC.

This clonotype showed up many times. This chain links TRBV4-2 with TRBJ2-7; no firm D call. Deletions cut 1 base from V and 2 bases from J, with 12 bases between. The germline V gene encodes CDR1 LGHNA and CDR2 YNFKEQ. CDR3 length: 15 amino acids. This CDR3 is CASSQAPGETYEQYF. The DNA of the CDR3 is TGTGCCAGCAGCCAAGCTCCGGGTGAAACCTACGAGCAGTACTTC.

This clonotype was seen ten or more times. This rearrangement joins TRBV5-1 to TRBJ1-2; TRBD1 aligns across 8 bases. Germline CDR1 and CDR2: SGHRS and YFSETQ. The CDR3 is 16 amino acids. J was trimmed by 8 bases and V by 4 bases; bases with no gene match: 16. CDR3 region: CASSLTPGTGMSGYTF. The CDR3 bases are TGCGCCAGCAGCCTAACCCCGGGGACAGGAATGAGCGGCTACACCTTC.

This clonotype showed up just a few times. The chain recombines TRBV20-1 with TRBJ2-3, with D possibly TRBD2 on 6 matching bases. Germline V lookup: CDR1 DFQATT, CDR2 SNEGSKA (reference sequence). The CDR3 consists of 14 residues. The germline V and J ends were trimmed by 3 bases and 5 bases, with 15 bases remaining between them. The CDR3 protein is CSASLSTSLDTQYF. In DNA, the CDR3 is TGCAGTGCTAGTCTCTCGACTAGTCTAGATACGCAGTATTTT.

This clonotype was recorded at least ten times. The DNA for the CDR3 is TGTGCCAGCAGCTCCGGACTAGCGGGGTTCGAGCAGTACTTC. It yields the protein CASSSGLAGFEQYF. The J gene is TRBJ2-7, the V gene TRBV5-6; 12 bases fit TRBD2. Germline lookup yields CDR1 SGHDT and CDR2 YYEEEE. The CDR3 loop spans 14 amino acids. V gave up 3 bases and J gave up 6 bases; unmatched junction bases: 4.

In this sample, this clonotype turned up many times. The V call is TRBV10-1, the J call TRBJ2-4; possibly TRBD2 for D (6 bases). Trimming took 3 bases from V and 6 from J, leaving 12 bases between them. The CDR3 extends over 14 amino acids. CDR1 and CDR2 from the germline V gene are WNHNN and SYGVQD (reference sequence). CDR3 in DNA: TGCGCCAGCAGTGAATCCGAGGAGGGAAACATTCAGTACTTC. It yields the protein CASSESEEGNIQYF.

This clonotype was counted ten times or more. The chain recombines TRBV7-9 with TRBJ2-1, with D tentatively TRBD1 (5 bases). Germline lookup yields CDR1 SEHNR and CDR2 FQNEAQ (reference sequence). The CDR3 has 14 residues. V was trimmed by 5 bases and J by 6 bases, leaving 14 bases between them. CDR3 nucleotides: TGTGCCAGCAGCCCCAAGGGGCAGCTCAATGAGCAGTTCTTC. Amino acids: CASSPKGQLNEQFF.

This clonotype was detected many times. CDR3 sequence: CATSRDSSATEAFF. CDR3 nucleotide sequence: TGTGCCACCAGCCGGGACAGTTCCGCCACTGAAGCTTTCTTT. V is TRBV15 and J is TRBJ1-1; 7 nucleotides align to TRBD1. V dropped 5 bases and J dropped 4; count of bases not matched to a gene: 7. Germline CDR1 reads LNHNV; CDR2 reads YYDKDF (reference sequence). The CDR3 is 14 amino acids.